This T cell receptor beta chain was found in a study of cytomegalovirus exposure and HLA in healthy donors. As for the study in general: A previous analysis identified 100 million or so unique TCR beta sequences derived from roughly 190 million T cells.

PCR was performed using 60 Vbeta and 13 Jbeta primers. The repertoire was sequenced with immunoSEQ multiplex PCR; TCRdb's copy has only in-frame clones and lacks some. The sample holds about 150,000 clones; more than 60% are singletons and the top ten take around 11%. The CDR3 is made up of 17 amino acids. The V end lost 1 base, the J end lost 8 bases, and 21 bases lay between the germline ends. Germline assignment: CDR1 SGHTA and CDR2 FQGNSA. V is TRBV7-2 and J is TRBJ2-1, with D tentatively TRBD2 (6 bases). The sequence was obtained from a man aged 18 to 35 in good health and CMV-seropositive. Sequenced sample: PBMCs. CDR3 DNA sequence: TGTGCCAGCAGCTTAGTACGGACCGGGACTCGAAGCCATGAGCAGTTCTTC. Translated, it gives CASSLVRTGTRSHEQFF.